One sample yielded the 20 T cell receptor beta chains listed below, sequenced in a study of tumor-infiltrating lymphocytes in primary liver carcinoma. Germline DNA was also extracted, and blood RNA derived from unsorted whole blood. A constant-region primer served to make TCR beta cDNA from roughly 500 ng total RNA. Three-round nested multiplex PCR performed with slightly modified ARM-PCR produced the TCR beta libraries. TRBV1-TRBV30 forward primers paired with a C-beta reverse primer were used in the first two PCR rounds, which ran roughly 10 cycles each. One entry per CDR3 protein results from TCRdb running MiXCR on the multiplex PCR reads. Here the sample spans approximately 300,000 distinct CDR3 sequences, less than 75% being singletons. The material sequenced was peripheral blood. Receptors originate from a man aged 35-49 years with primary liver carcinoma and hepatitis B virus infection.

This clonotype was recorded many times. This chain connects TRBV6-2 or TRBV6-3 to TRBJ2-7; 7 bases are a match to TRBD1. V lost 5 bases, J lost 9 bases, and 10 bases stayed unmatched. Germline CDR1 is MNHEY and CDR2 is SVGEGT. This CDR3 spans 13 amino acids. The CDR3 sequence is CASSPGTAGGQYF. The CDR3 DNA sequence: TGTGCCAGCAGTCCCGGGACAGCTGGAGGGCAGTACTTC.

A single count supports this clonotype. The junction departs from germline at one end; a sequencing error may be responsible. The chain combines TRBV5-5 with TRBJ2-7; D is unclear. This CDR3 region has 14 residues. CDR1 is SGHKS and CDR2 is YYEKEE in the germline V gene (reference sequence). Written as DNA, the CDR3 is TGTGCCAGCGGCTTGGCGACTGCCTCCTACGAGCAGTACTTC. This codes for CASGLATASYEQYF.

As for this clonotype: A much larger clone differs from this one at a single base, so this may be a read error. This chain links TRBV6-5 with TRBJ2-5; D gene unclear. The CDR3 totals 13 residues. Germline V gene data show CDR1 as MNHEY and CDR2 as SVGAGI. The CDR3 is CVSSYSKVETQYF. The DNA for the CDR3 is TGTGTCAGCAGTTACTCAAAGGTGGAGACCCAGTACTTC.

The genes are TRBV6-2 or TRBV6-3 and TRBJ1-1; no reliable D call. Germline V lookup: CDR1 MNHEY, CDR2 SVGEGT. Trimming shortened V by 3 bases and J by 2 bases, and 7 bases separated the two germline ends. The CDR3 sequence is 13 residues long. The CDR3 nucleotides read TGTGCCAGCAGTTATAACAGCAACACTGAAGCTTTCTTT. Translating gives CASSYNSNTEAFF.

For this clonotype: A read error may explain this, as a much larger clone is one base away. The gene calls are TRBV6-5 and TRBJ1-5; D may be TRBD1 (6 bases). Germline CDR1 MNHEY, CDR2 SVGAGI. The CDR3 is made up of 15 amino acids. CDR3 in DNA: TGTGTCAGCAGGGGAGGACGGTATAGCAATCAGCCCCAGCATTTT. Its translation is CVSRGGRYSNQPQHF.

In regard to this clonotype: With a much larger clone just one base away, this may be a read error. The chain couples TRBV6-5 to TRBJ2-7; D may match TRBD1 or TRBD2 (5 bases each). V was pared by 6 bases and J by 2 bases, with 11 bases between. This CDR3 comprises 13 residues. Germline V gives CDR1 MNHEY, CDR2 SVGAGI. Written as DNA, the CDR3 is TGTGCCAGCAGACCCGGGGCAACCTACGAGCAGTACTTC. The encoded protein is CASRPGATYEQYF.

This clonotype was seen only once. A single base separates this from a much larger clone, so it may be a read error. The rearrangement uses TRBV6-6 and TRBJ1-5; possible D gene TRBD1, 6 bases. V lost 5 bases and J 5 bases, leaving 13 bases between the germline ends. The germline CDR1 and CDR2 sequences are MNHNY and SVGAGI (reference sequence). The CDR3 consists of 14 residues. The DNA of the CDR3 is TGTGCCAGCAGTCTTCGAGAGGGGGATCAGCCCCAGCATTTT. Amino acid sequence: CASSLREGDQPQHF.

The chain joins TRBV11-2 to TRBJ2-1; the match to TRBD2 covers 9 bases. Germline CDR1 is SGHAT and CDR2 is FQNNGV. The V segment lost 3 bases and the J segment 5 bases; nucleotides outside the gene matches: 2. The CDR3 is 14 residues long. The CDR3 DNA is TGTGCCAGCAGCTTTAGCGGGGGCAACAATGAGCAGTTCTTC. It is translated as CASSFSGGNNEQFF.

On this clonotype itself: A much larger clone lies one base from this, so it may be a read error. The chain employs TRBV6-2 or TRBV6-3 and TRBJ1-5, with TRBD1 matching 7 bases. The CDR3 runs to 16 residues. Germline V lookup: CDR1 MNHEY, CDR2 SVGEGT. CDR3 DNA sequence: TGTACCAGCAGTCCCCACAGGGGTCTGTGGGATCAGCCCCAGCATTTT. Translating gives CTSSPHRGLWDQPQHF.

The chain has TRBV20-1 and TRBJ2-1, with 7 bases identical to TRBD2. CDR3 length equals 14 residues. V lost 2 bases, J lost 5 bases, and 6 bases stayed unmatched. Germline assignment: CDR1 DFQATT and CDR2 SNEGSKA (reference sequence). The CDR3 bases are TGCAGTGCTAGAATCACAACTAGCGACAATGAGCAGTTCTTC. It translates to CSARITTSDNEQFF.

The V and J genes are TRBV20-1 and TRBJ2-1; TRBD1 matches 9 bases. The CDR3 consists of 12 residues. Looked up from germline, CDR1 is DFQATT and CDR2 is SNEGSKA (reference sequence). V trimming: 5 bases; J trimming: 8 bases; junction bases outside the gene matches: 4. CDR3 region: CSAPTGGHEQFF. The DNA of the CDR3 is TGCAGTGCTCCGACAGGGGGTCATGAGCAGTTCTTC.

As concerns this clonotype: Because the CDR3 is missing its conserved closing phenylalanine or tryptophan, this is likely a read error. The V call is TRBV11-2, the J call TRBJ2-7; D remains unclear. This CDR3 is 10 amino acids long. Germline V lookup: CDR1 SGHAT, CDR2 FQNNGV. Deletions cut 10 bases from V and 2 bases from J, with 6 bases between. CDR3 amino acids: CANGTYEQYL. The CDR3 bases are TGTGCCAATGGGACCTACGAGCAGTACCTC.

About this clonotype: A much larger clone differs from this one at a single base, so this may be a read error. The chain links TRBV4-2 to TRBJ2-3; D is perhaps TRBD1 (5 bases). This CDR3 has 16 residues. V gave up 5 bases and J gave up 7 bases, with 22 bases separating them. Germline V lookup: CDR1 LGHNA, CDR2 YNFKEQ. As DNA, the CDR3 is TGTGCCAGCAGCTATAGATGGAGTCCGGACAACCATACGCAGTATTTT. It specifies CASSYRWSPDNHTQYF.

This clonotype was seen just once. The V and J genes are TRBV11-2 and TRBJ2-1; 10 bases map to TRBD2. The CDR3 spans 18 residues. Germline assignment: CDR1 SGHAT and CDR2 FQNNGV. V lost 3 bases to trimming and J lost 2 bases; unmatched junction nucleotides: 10. CDR3 DNA: TGTGCCAGCAGCTTTTTCCTGCTGGGACTAGCGACCTACAATGAGCAGTTCTTC. It translates to CASSFFLLGLATYNEQFF.

The gene calls are TRBV5-1 and TRBJ2-1; 8 bases agree with TRBD2. There are 16 residues in the CDR3. The V gene end was trimmed by 5 bases and the J gene end by 6 bases; junction bases not matched to a gene: 13. From germline, CDR1 is SGHRS and CDR2 YFSETQ. The CDR3 DNA follows: TGCGCCAGCAGATTTAGAAGCGGGAGTAGTATCAATGAGCAGTTCTTC. It codes for CASRFRSGSSINEQFF.

This clonotype was seen at least ten times. The V gene is TRBV4-3, the J gene TRBJ1-2; 10 bases are shared with TRBD1. Germline V gene lookup returns CDR1 LGHNA and CDR2 YSLEER. The length of the CDR3 is 17 residues. V was clipped by 1 base and J by 6 bases; unmatched bases: 11. CDR3 residues: CASSQALRTGGIHGYTF. CDR3 DNA sequence: TGCGCCAGCAGCCAAGCCCTGAGGACAGGGGGAATCCATGGCTACACCTTC.

On this clonotype: At one end the junction does not follow the germline gene, possibly because of a read error. The chain has TRBV10-3 and TRBJ2-5, with D tentatively TRBD1 or TRBD2 (5 bases each). Germline V lookup: CDR1 ENHRY, CDR2 SYGVKD. This CDR3 spans 16 amino acids. CDR3 loop: CANSGGTGGRRETQYF. The CDR3 nucleotides read TGTGCCAACAGTGGGGGTACTGGGGGAAGGAGAGAGACCCAGTACTTC.

Worth noting for this clonotype: A much larger clone differs from this one at a single base, so this may be a read error. The genes are TRBV10-3 and TRBJ2-1; D gene ambiguous. The CDR3 runs to 11 residues. The germline V gene has CDR1 ENHRY and CDR2 SYGVKD. CDR3 nucleotide sequence: TGTGCCGTCAGAGCTTGGGATGAGCAGTTCTTC. As protein: CAVRAWDEQFF.

With regard to this clonotype: A read error is possible here, since a much larger clone lies one base away. The CDR3 does not end in the conserved phenylalanine or tryptophan, so this is likely a read error. The V gene is TRBV4-2, the J gene TRBJ2-1; 8 bases are a match to TRBD2. In germline, CDR1 is LGHNA, CDR2 YNFKEQ. The CDR3 length is 17 residues. With 1 base clipped from V and 4 bases from J, the junction kept 9 bases outside the gene matches. The DNA for the CDR3 is TGTGCCAGCAGCCAAGGAGGGAGCGGGAGAGGGTACAATGAGCAGTTCATC. Residues: CASSQGGSGRGYNEQFI.

The rearrangement joins TRBV7-9 to TRBJ2-3; D may correspond to TRBD1 or TRBD2 (5 bases each). With 5 bases removed from V and 5 bases from J, the gap between germline ends came to 8 bases. Germline V gene lookup returns CDR1 SEHNR and CDR2 FQNEAQ (reference sequence). This CDR3 comprises 12 residues. The CDR3 here is CASSHGGDTQYF. The CDR3 DNA sequence: TGTGCCAGCAGCCATGGGGGAGATACGCAGTATTTT.